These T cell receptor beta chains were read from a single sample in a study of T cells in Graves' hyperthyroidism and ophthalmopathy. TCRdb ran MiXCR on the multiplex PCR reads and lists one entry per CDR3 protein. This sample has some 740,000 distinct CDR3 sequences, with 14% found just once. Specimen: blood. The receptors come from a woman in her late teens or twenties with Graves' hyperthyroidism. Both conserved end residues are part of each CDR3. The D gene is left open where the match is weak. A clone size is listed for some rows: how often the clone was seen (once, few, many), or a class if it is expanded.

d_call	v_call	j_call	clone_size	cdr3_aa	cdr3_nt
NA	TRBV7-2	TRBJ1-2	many	CASSIPGANYGYTF	TGTGCCAGCAGCATACCAGGGGCTAACTATGGCTACACCTTC
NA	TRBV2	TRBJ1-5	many	CASSDADPGRMSQPQHF	TGTGCCAGCAGTGACGCCGATCCGGGACGGATGAGTCAGCCCCAGCATTTT
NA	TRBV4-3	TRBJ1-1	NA	CASSLDTSSTEAFF	TGCGCCAGCAGCCTAGACACGTCTAGCACTGAAGCTTTCTTT
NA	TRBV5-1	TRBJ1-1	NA	CASSLAGRSEAFF	TGCGCCAGCAGCTTGGCCGGACGCTCTGAAGCTTTCTTT
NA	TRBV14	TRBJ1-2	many	CASSQGKGGPRGYTF	TGTGCCAGCAGCCAAGGGAAAGGAGGGCCGCGTGGCTACACCTTC
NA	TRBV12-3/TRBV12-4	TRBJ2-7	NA	CASTLRESGSYEQYF	TGTGCCAGCACCCTTCGTGAGTCTGGCTCCTACGAGCAGTACTTC
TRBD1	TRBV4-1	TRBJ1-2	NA	CASSPNTGTGFGYTF	TGCGCCAGCAGCCCAAATACCGGGACAGGTTTTGGCTACACCTTC
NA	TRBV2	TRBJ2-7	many	CASGGSNYEQYF	TGTGCCAGCGGGGGTAGTAACTACGAGCAGTACTTC
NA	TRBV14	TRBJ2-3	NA	CASSPRTRSTDTQYF	TGTGCCAGCAGCCCACGGACGAGGAGCACAGATACGCAGTATTTT
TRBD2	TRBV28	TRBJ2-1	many	CASSWTSGVSQTYNEQFF	TGTGCCAGCAGTTGGACTAGCGGGGTCTCCCAAACCTACAATGAGCAGTTCTTC
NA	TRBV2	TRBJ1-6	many	CASSPGGKLTPLHF	TGTGCCAGCAGTCCGGGGGGAAAATTGACACCCCTCCACTTT
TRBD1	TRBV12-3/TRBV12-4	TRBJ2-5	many	CASSQGQVQETQYF	TGTGCCAGCAGTCAGGGACAGGTACAAGAGACCCAGTACTTC
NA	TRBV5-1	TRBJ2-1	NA	CASSWVLGSSYNEQFF	TGCGCCAGCAGCTGGGTATTGGGAAGCTCCTACAATGAGCAGTTCTTC
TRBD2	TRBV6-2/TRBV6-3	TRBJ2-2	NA	CASNPTSSTGELFF	TGTGCCAGCAATCCGACTAGCTCCACCGGGGAGCTGTTTTTT
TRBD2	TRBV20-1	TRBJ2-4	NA	CSARDSGWGNIQYF	TGCAGTGCTAGGGATAGCGGGTGGGGAAACATTCAGTACTTC
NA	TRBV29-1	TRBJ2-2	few	CSVMGNTGELFF	TGCAGCGTTATGGGCAACACCGGGGAGCTGTTTTTT
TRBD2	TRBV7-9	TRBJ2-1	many	CASSPAGGGNEQFF	TGTGCCAGCAGCCCCGCGGGAGGAGGCAATGAGCAGTTCTTC
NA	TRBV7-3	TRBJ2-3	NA	CASSLIGEDTQYF	TGTGCCAGCAGCTTAATCGGGGAAGATACGCAGTATTTT
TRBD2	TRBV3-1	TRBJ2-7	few	CASSQESGLAATYEQYF	TGTGCCAGCAGCCAAGAGTCAGGACTAGCGGCTACCTACGAGCAGTACTTC
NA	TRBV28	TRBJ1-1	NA	CASSRQYRVGTEAFF	TGTGCCAGCAGTCGCCAGTACAGGGTGGGAACTGAAGCTTTCTTT
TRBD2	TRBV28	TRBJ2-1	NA	CASMPATSGRAGTYNEQFF	TGTGCCAGCATGCCGGCGACTAGCGGGAGGGCCGGGACCTACAATGAGCAGTTCTTC
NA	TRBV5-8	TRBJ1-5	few	CASKPGQPLVGNQPQHF	TGTGCCAGCAAACCTGGACAGCCGTTAGTAGGCAATCAGCCCCAGCATTTT
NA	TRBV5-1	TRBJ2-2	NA	CASKEAAGSAGELFF	TGCGCCAGCAAAGAGGCGGCGGGAAGCGCCGGGGAGCTGTTTTTT
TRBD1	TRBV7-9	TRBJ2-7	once	CASRRRGRDHYEQYF	TGTGCCAGCAGAAGAAGGGGGCGCGATCACTACGAGCAGTACTTC
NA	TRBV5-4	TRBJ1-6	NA	CASSPGPPWNSPLHF	TGTGCCAGCAGCCCGGGACCCCCGTGGAATTCACCCCTCCACTTT
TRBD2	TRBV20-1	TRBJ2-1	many	CSASLMGLADNEQFF	TGCAGTGCTAGCTTAATGGGACTAGCGGACAATGAGCAGTTCTTC
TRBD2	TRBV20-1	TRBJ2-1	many	CSANSGRSSYNEQFF	TGCAGTGCTAATAGCGGGAGGAGCTCCTACAATGAGCAGTTCTTC
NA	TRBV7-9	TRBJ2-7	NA	CASSLPQSRGYEQYF	TGTGCCAGCAGCTTGCCTCAGAGTAGAGGCTACGAGCAGTACTTC
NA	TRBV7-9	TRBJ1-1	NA	CASSFQEAFF	TGTGCCAGCAGCTTCCAGGAAGCTTTCTTT
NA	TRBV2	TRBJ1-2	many	CASSERFSYYGYTF	TGTGCCAGCAGTGAACGCTTCAGCTACTATGGCTACACCTTC
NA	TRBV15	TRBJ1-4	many	CATSRVVNEKLFF	TGTGCCACCAGCAGAGTGGTCAATGAAAAACTGTTTTTT
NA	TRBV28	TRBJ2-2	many	CASIPLWGYAGELFF	TGTGCCAGCATCCCCCTGTGGGGGTACGCCGGGGAGCTGTTTTTT
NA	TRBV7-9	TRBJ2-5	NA	CASSSRTQPTSHQYF	TGTGCCAGCAGCTCCCGGACACAGCCTACGTCCCACCAGTACTTC
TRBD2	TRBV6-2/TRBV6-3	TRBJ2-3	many	CASSSSGRGNTQYF	TGTGCCAGCAGTTCTAGCGGGAGAGGAAATACGCAGTATTTT
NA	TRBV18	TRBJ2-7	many	CASSPGGPDPTGEQYF	TGTGCCAGCTCACCGGGCGGTCCGGACCCTACGGGTGAGCAGTACTTC
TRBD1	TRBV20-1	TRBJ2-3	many	CSAPITGGTDTQYF	TGCAGTGCTCCAATAACAGGGGGCACAGATACGCAGTATTTT
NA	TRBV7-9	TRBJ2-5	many	CASSLPPGDPLETQYF	TGTGCCAGCAGCTTACCGCCAGGGGACCCCCTAGAGACCCAGTACTTC
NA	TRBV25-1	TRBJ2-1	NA	CASSDRLAIGQFF	TGTGCCAGCAGTGATAGACTGGCCATAGGGCAGTTCTTC
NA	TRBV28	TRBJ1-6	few	CASSFATLSSYNSPLHF	TGTGCCAGCAGTTTCGCGACGCTAAGCTCCTATAATTCACCCCTCCACTTT
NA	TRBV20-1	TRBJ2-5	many	CSARDGDKPARETQYF	TGCAGTGCTAGAGATGGGGACAAACCGGCCCGGGAGACCCAGTACTTC
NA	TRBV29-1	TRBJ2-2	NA	CSVAVTGFGELFF	TGCAGCGTTGCGGTAACAGGGTTCGGGGAGCTGTTTTTT
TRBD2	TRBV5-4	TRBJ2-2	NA	CASSFIAGELNTGELFF	TGTGCCAGCAGCTTCATAGCGGGAGAGTTGAACACCGGGGAGCTGTTTTTT
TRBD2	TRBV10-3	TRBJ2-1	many	CAISEKAGEGMPYNEQFF	TGTGCCATCAGTGAGAAAGCGGGAGAGGGCATGCCCTACAATGAGCAGTTCTTC
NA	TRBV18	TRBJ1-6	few	CASSPPSAGSDSPLHF	TGTGCCAGCTCACCACCCTCGGCAGGGAGTGATTCACCCCTCCACTTT
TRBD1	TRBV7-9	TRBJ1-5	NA	CASSPGTGGQQPQHF	TGTGCCAGCAGCCCAGGGACAGGGGGTCAGCAGCCCCAGCATTTT
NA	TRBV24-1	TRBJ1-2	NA	CATSDTGRGYTF	TGTGCCACCAGTGATACCGGGAGGGGCTACACCTTC